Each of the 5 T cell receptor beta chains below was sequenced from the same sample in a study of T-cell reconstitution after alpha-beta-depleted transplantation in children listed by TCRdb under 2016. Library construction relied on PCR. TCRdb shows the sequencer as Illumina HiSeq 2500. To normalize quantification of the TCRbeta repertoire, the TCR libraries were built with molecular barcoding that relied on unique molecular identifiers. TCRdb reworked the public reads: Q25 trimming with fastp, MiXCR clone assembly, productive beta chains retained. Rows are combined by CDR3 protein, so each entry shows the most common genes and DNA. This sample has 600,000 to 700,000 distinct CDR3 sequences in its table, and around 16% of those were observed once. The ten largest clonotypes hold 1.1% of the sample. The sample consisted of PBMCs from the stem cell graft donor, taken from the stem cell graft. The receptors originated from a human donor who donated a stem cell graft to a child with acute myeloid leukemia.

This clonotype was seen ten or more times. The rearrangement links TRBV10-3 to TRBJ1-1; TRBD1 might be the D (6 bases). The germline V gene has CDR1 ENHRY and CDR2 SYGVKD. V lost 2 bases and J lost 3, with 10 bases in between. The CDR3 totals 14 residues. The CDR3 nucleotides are TGTGCCATCAGTGAGAATAGGGGGGACACTGAAGCTTTCTTT. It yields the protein CAISENRGDTEAFF.

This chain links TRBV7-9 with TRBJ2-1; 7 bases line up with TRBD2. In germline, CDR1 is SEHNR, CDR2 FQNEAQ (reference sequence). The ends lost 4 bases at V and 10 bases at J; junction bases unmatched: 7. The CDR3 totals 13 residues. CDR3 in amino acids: CASSWEGLLEQFF. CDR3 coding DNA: TGTGCCAGCAGCTGGGAGGGACTGCTCGAGCAGTTCTTC.

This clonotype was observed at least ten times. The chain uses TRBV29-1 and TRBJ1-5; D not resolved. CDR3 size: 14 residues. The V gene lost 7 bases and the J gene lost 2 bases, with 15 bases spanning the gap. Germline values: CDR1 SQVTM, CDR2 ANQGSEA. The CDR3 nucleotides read TGCAGCGCCTTGGCGGGAGGTGGCAATCAGCCCCAGCATTTT. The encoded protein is CSALAGGGNQPQHF.

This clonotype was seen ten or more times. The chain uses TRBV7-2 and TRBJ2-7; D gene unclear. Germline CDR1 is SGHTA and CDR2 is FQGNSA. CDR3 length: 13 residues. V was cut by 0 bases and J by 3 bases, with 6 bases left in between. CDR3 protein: CASSLARYYEQYV. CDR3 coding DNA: TGTGCCAGCAGCTTAGCCCGATACTACGAGCAGTACGTC.

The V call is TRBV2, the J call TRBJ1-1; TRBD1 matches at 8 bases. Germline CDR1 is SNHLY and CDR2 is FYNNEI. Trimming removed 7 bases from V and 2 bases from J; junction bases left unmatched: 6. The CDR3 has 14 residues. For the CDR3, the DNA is TGTGCCAGCACCACGGACAGGGTCAACACTGAAGCTTTCTTT. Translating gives CASTTDRVNTEAFF.